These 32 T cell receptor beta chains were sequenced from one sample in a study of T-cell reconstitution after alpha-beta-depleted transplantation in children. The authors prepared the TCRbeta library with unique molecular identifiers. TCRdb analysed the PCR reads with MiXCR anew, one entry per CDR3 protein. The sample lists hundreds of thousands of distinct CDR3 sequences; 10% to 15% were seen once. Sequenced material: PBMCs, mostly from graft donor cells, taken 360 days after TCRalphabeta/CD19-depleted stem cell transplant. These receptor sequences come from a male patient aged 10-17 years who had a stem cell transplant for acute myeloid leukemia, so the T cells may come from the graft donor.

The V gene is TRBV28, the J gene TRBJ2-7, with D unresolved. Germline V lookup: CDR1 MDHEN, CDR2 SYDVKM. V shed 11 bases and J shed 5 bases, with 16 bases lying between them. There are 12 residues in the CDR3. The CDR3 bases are TGTGCCGCCAGCACCCTCCCGGACGAGCAGTACTTC. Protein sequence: CAASTLPDEQYF.

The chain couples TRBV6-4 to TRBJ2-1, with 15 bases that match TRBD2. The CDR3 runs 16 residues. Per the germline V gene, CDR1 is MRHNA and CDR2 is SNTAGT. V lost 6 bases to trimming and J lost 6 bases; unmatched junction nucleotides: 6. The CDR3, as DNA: TGTGCCAGCAGCGGACTAGCGGGAGGGCCGTTCAATGAGCAGTTCTTC. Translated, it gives CASSGLAGGPFNEQFF.

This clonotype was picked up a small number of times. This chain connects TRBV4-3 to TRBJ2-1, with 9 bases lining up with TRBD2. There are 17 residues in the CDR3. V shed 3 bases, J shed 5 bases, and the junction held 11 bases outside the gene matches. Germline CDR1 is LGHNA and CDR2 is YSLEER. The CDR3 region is CASSQLLLAGTNNEQFF. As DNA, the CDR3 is TGCGCCAGCAGCCAGCTTCTACTAGCGGGTACCAACAATGAGCAGTTCTTC.

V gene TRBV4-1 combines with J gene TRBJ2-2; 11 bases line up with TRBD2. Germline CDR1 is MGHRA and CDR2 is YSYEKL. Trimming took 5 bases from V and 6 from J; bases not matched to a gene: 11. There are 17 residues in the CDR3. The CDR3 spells CASSGKALAGAPGELFF. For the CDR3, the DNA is TGCGCCAGCAGCGGGAAGGCACTAGCGGGAGCCCCCGGGGAGCTGTTTTTT.

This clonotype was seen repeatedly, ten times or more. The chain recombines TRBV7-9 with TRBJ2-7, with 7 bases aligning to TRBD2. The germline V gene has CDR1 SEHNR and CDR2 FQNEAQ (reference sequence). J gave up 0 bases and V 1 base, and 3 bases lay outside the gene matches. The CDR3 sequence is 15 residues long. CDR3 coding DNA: TGTGCCAGCAGCTTAGAGCGCGGGAGCTCCTACGAGCAGTACTTC. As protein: CASSLERGSSYEQYF.

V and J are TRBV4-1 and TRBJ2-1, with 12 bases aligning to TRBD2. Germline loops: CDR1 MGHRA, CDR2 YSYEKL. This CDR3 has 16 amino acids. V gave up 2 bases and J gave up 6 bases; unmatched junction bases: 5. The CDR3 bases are TGCGCCAGCAGCCAATATGGACTAGCGGGGAGCAATGAGCAGTTCTTC. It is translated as CASSQYGLAGSNEQFF.

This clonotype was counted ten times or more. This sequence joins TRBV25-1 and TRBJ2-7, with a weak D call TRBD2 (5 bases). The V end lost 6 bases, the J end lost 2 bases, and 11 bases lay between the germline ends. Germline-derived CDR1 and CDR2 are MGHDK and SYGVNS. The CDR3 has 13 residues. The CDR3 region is CASRPLAAYEQYF. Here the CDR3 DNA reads TGTGCCAGCAGACCCCTAGCCGCCTACGAGCAGTACTTC.

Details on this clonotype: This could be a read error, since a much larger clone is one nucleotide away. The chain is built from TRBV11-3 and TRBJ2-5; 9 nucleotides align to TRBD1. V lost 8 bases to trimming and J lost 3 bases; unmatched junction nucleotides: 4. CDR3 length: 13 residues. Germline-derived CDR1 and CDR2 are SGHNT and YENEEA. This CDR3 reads CASRDRDEETQYF. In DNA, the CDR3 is TGTGCCAGCCGGGACAGGGATGAAGAGACCCAGTACTTC.

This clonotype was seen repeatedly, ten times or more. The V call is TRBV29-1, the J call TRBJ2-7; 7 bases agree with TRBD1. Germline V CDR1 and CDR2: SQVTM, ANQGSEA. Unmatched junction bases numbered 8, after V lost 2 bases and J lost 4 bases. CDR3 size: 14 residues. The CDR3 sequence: CSVERTGVEYEQYF. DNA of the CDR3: TGCAGCGTTGAACGTACAGGGGTAGAGTACGAGCAGTACTTC.

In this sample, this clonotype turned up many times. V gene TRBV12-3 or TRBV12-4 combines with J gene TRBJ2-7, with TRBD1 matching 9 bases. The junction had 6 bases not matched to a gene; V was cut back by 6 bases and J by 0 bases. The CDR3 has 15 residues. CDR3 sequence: CASSPTGGSSYEQYF. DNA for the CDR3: TGTGCCAGCAGCCCGACAGGGGGAAGCTCCTACGAGCAGTACTTC.

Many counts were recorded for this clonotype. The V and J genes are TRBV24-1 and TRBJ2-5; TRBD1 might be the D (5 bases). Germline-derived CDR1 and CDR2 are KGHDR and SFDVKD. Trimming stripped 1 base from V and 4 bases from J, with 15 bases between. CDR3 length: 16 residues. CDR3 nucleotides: TGTGCCACCAGTGATTTCGGCAGGGAAGTTTCAGAGACCCAGTACTTC. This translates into CATSDFGREVSETQYF.

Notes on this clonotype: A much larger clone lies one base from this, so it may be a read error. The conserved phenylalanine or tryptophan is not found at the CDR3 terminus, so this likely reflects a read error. CDR3 sequence: CASSSSALSGTQETQYY. In DNA, the CDR3 is TGTGCCAGCTCATCGAGCGCGCTCAGCGGGACCCAAGAGACCCAGTACTAC. The chain combines TRBV18 with TRBJ2-5, with 7 nucleotides matching TRBD2. The CDR3 covers 17 residues. V dropped 5 bases and J dropped 1; count of bases not matched to a gene: 13. Per the germline V gene, CDR1 is KGHSH and CDR2 is LQKENI.

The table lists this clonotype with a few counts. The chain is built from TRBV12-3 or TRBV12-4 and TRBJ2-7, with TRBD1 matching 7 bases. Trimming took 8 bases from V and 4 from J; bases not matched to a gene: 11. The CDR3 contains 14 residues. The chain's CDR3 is CASSAWDRPYEQYF. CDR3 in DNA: TGTGCCAGCTCAGCTTGGGACAGACCTTACGAGCAGTACTTC.

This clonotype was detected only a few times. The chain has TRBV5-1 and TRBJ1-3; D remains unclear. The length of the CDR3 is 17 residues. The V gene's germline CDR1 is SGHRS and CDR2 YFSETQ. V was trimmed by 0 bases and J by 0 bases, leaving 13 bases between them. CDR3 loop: CASSLGSSSTSGNTIYF. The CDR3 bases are TGCGCCAGCAGCTTGGGATCGTCATCTACCTCTGGAAACACCATATATTTT.

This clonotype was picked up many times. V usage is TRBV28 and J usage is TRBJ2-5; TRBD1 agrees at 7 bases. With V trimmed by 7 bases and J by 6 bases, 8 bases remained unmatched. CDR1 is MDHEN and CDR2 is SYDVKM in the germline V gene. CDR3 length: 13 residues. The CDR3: CASTPGGTKTQYF. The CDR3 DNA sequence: TGTGCCAGCACCCCAGGGGGTACAAAGACCCAGTACTTC.

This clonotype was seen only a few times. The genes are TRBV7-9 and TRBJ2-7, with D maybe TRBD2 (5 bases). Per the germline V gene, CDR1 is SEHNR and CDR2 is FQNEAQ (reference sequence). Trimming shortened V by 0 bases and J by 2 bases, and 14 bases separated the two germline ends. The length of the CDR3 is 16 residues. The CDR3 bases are TGTGCCAGCAGCTTAGCCCCCGGACTTACGGCCTACGAGCAGTACTTC. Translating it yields CASSLAPGLTAYEQYF.

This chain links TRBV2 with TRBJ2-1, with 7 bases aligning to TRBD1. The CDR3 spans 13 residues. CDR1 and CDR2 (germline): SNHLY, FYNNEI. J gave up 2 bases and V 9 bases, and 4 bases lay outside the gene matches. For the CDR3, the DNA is TGTGCCAGACACAGGGGAACCTACAATGAGCAGTTCTTC. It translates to CARHRGTYNEQFF.

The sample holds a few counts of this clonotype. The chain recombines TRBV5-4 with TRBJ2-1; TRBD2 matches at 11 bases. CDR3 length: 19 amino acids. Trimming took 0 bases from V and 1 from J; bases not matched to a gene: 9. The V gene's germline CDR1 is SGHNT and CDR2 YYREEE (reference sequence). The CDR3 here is CASSLVGITSGSSYNEQFF. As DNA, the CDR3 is TGTGCCAGCAGCTTGGTAGGGATTACTAGCGGGAGTTCCTACAATGAGCAGTTCTTC.

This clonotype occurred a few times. CDR3 protein: CASSFWDRVGSGYTF. CDR3 nucleotides: TGTGCCAGCAGTTTTTGGGACAGGGTTGGTAGTGGCTACACCTTC. The chain links TRBV12-3 or TRBV12-4 to TRBJ1-2, with 9 positions matching TRBD1. The V segment lost 3 bases and the J segment 7 bases; nucleotides outside the gene matches: 9. The CDR3 spans 15 residues.

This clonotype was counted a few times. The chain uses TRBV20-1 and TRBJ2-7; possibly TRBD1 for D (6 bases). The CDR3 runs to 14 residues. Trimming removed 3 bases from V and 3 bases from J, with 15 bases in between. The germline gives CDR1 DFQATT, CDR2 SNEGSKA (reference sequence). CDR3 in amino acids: CSARPGHLVYEQYF. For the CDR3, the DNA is TGCAGTGCTAGGCCGGGACACTTGGTCTACGAGCAGTACTTC.

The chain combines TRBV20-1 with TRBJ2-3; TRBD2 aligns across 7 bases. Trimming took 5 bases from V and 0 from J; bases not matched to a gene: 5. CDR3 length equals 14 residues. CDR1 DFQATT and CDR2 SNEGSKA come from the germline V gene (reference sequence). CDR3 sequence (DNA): TGCAGTGCTTTCGGGGGGACTAGCACAGATACGCAGTATTTT. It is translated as CSAFGGTSTDTQYF.

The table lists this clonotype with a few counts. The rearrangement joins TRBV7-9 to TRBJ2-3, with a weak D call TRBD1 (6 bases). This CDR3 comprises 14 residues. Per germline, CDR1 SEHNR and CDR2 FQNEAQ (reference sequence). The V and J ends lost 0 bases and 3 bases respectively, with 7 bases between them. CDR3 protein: CASSLAGATDTQYF. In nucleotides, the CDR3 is TGTGCCAGCAGCTTAGCGGGGGCTACAGATACGCAGTATTTT.

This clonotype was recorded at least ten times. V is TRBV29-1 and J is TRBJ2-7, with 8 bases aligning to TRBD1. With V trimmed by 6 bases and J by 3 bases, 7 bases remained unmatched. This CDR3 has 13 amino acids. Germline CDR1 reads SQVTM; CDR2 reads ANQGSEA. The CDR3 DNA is TGCAGCGTCCTACGGACAGGGAGCTACGAGCAGTACTTC. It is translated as CSVLRTGSYEQYF.

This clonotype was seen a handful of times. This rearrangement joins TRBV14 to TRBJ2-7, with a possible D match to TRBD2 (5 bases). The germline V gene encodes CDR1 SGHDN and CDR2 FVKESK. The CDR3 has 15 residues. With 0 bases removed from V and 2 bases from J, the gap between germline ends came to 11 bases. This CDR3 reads CASSQEEAIPYEQYF. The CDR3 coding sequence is TGTGCCAGCAGCCAAGAGGAGGCAATTCCCTACGAGCAGTACTTC.

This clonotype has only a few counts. In nucleotides, the CDR3 is TGTGCTAGTGGACCTACTAGCTTTGAGCAGTTCTTC. It specifies CASGPTSFEQFF. The V call is TRBV12-5, the J call TRBJ2-1, with D maybe TRBD2 (6 bases). This CDR3 has 12 residues. CDR1 is LGHNT and CDR2 is FRNRAP in the germline V gene. V was shortened by 6 bases and J by 9 bases, with 12 bases between the two germline ends.

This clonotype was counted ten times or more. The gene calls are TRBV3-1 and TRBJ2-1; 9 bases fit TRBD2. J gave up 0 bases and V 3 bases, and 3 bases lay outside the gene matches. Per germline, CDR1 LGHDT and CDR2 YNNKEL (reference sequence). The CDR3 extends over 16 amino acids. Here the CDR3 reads CASSQLAGHSYNEQFF. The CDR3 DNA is TGTGCCAGCAGCCAGCTAGCGGGGCACTCCTACAATGAGCAGTTCTTC.

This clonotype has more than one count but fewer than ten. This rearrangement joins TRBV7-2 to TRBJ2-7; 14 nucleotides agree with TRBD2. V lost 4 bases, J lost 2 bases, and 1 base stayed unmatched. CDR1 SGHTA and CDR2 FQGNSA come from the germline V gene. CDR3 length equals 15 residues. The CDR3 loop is CASSWTSGGTYEQYF. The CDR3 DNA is TGTGCCAGCAGCTGGACTAGCGGGGGGACCTACGAGCAGTACTTC.

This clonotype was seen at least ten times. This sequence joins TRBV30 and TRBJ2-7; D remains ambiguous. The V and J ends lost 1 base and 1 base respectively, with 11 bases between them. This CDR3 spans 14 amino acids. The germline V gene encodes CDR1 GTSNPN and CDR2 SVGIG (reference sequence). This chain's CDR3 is CAWSGHLGSYEQYF. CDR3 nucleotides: TGTGCCTGGAGTGGGCACCTCGGGTCCTACGAGCAGTACTTC.

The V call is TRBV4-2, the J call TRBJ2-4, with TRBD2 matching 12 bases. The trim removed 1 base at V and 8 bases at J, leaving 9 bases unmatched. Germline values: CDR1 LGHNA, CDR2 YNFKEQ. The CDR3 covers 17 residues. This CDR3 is CASSQGASGRAEDIQYF. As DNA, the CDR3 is TGTGCCAGCAGCCAAGGGGCTAGCGGGAGGGCCGAGGACATTCAGTACTTC.

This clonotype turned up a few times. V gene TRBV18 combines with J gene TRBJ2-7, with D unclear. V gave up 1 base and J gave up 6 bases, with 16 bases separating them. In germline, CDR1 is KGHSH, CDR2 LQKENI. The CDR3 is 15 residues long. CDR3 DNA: TGTGCCAGCTCACCACGGCCCCGGGCTATCTTCGAGCAGTACTTC. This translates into CASSPRPRAIFEQYF. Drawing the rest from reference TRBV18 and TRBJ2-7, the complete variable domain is NAGVMQNPRHLVRRRGQEARLRCSPMKGHSHVYWYRQLPEEGLKFMVYLQKENIIDESGMPKERFSAEFPKEGPSILRIQQVVRGDSAAYFCASSPRPRAIFEQYFGPGTRLTVT.

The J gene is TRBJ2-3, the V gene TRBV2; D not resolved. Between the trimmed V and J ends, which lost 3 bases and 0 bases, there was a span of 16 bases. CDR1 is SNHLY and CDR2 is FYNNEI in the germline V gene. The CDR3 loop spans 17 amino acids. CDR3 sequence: CASSDVLGLESTDTQYF. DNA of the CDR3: TGTGCCAGCAGTGACGTCTTAGGTCTGGAGAGCACAGATACGCAGTATTTT.

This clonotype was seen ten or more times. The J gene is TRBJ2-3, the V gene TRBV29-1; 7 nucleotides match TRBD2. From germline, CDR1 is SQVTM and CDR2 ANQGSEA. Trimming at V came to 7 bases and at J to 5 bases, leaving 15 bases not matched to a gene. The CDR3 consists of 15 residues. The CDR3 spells CSGWLTAGAGDTQYF. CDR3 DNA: TGCAGCGGATGGTTAACGGCGGGAGCTGGAGATACGCAGTATTTT.